These 18 T cell receptor beta chains were all obtained from the same sample, sequenced in a study of T cell clonality in common variable immunodeficiency. Regarding the study as a whole: Reportedly, TCR beta sequences from common variable immunodeficiency showed fewer deletions and N-nucleotide insertions.

Their specific antigens are unknown. Data came from immunoSEQ multiplex PCR; TCRdb stores just in-frame clones and leaves some out. Sampling found approximately 20,000 clones, none seen once. Sequenced material: peripheral blood mononuclear cells. These receptors were taken from a human donor with common variable immunodeficiency.

Of note for this clone: Read sequence stops 3 residues before the CDR3 end, and the germline J gene provides the missing end. V and J are TRBV5-4 and TRBJ2-7, with 9 bases fitting TRBD2. In germline, CDR1 is SGHNT, CDR2 YYREEE (reference sequence). The V and J ends lost 5 bases and 3 bases, in that order; junction bases with no gene match: 9. The CDR3 loop spans 15 amino acids. Incomplete CDR3 DNA: TGTGCCAGCAGGCGAGAACTAGCGGGCGGCTACGAG. It specifies CASRRELAGGYE. The CDR3 as a whole reads CASRRELAGGYEQYF.

As to this clone: The read halts 3 residues ahead of the CDR3 end, with the missing end drawn from the germline J gene. The chain joins TRBV7-8 to TRBJ2-1, with 12 positions matching TRBD1. Germline V gives CDR1 SGHVS, CDR2 FQNEAQ. V gave up 3 bases and J gave up 8 bases; unmatched junction bases: 2. The CDR3 consists of 14 residues. CDR3 sequence: CASSLGTGGDEQFF. CDR3 DNA, as far as it was read: TGTGCCAGCAGCTTGGGGACAGGGGGCGATGAG.

The table lists this clone with many counts. The read falls 3 residues short of the CDR3 end, and the missing part is taken from the germline J gene. The J gene is TRBJ1-2, the V gene TRBV27; D may be TRBD1 (6 bases). The germline CDR1 and CDR2 sequences are MNHEY and SMNVEV (reference sequence). The CDR3 spans 14 residues. V lost 6 bases and J 3 bases, leaving 14 bases between the germline ends. CDR3 amino acids: CASRKQGIDYGYTF. The part of the CDR3 DNA that was read is TGTGCCAGCAGAAAACAGGGAATCGACTATGGC.

This clone has ten or more counts. Read data end 3 residues before the CDR3 end; the end is taken from the germline J gene. The V and J genes are TRBV18 and TRBJ2-7; 9 nucleotides agree with TRBD2. V shed 2 bases, J shed 0 bases, and the junction held 2 bases outside the gene matches. The V gene's germline CDR1 is KGHSH and CDR2 LQKENI. The CDR3 is made up of 15 amino acids. The covered CDR3 bases are TGTGCCAGCTCACCAAGCGGGAGGTCCTCCTACGAG. Translating it yields CASSPSGRSSYE. The CDR3 reads in full as CASSPSGRSSYEQYF.

This clone appeared many times. Read data end 3 residues before the CDR3 end; the end is taken from the germline J gene. The V gene is TRBV5-1, the J gene TRBJ2-5; TRBD1 matches 10 bases. Unmatched junction bases numbered 5, after V lost 4 bases and J lost 5 bases. Germline CDR1 and CDR2: SGHRS and YFSETQ. There are 14 residues in the CDR3. The sequenced CDR3 bases are TGCGCCAGCAGCGGGGGACAGGGGTATGAGACC. It encodes CASSGGQGYET. The full CDR3 is CASSGGQGYETQYF.

This clone was seen at least ten times. Read sequence stops 3 residues before the CDR3 end, and the germline J gene provides the missing end. The rearrangement links TRBV6-4 to TRBJ1-2, with D possibly being TRBD1 (6 bases). V was pared by 6 bases and J by 4 bases, with 15 bases between. This CDR3 comprises 14 residues. Germline V gene sequence: CDR1 MRHNA, CDR2 SNTAGT. The CDR3 loop is CASSPGGQTYGYTF. The sequenced CDR3 bases are TGTGCCAGCAGCCCTGGGGGACAAACCTATGGC.

In the case of this clone: The observed sequence ends 3 residues before the CDR3 terminus, with the missing tail filled in from the germline J gene. The V gene is TRBV20-1, the J gene TRBJ2-7; 7 bases line up with TRBD1. The germline CDR1 and CDR2 sequences are DFQATT and SNEGSKA (reference sequence). V shed 4 bases and J 0 bases; nucleotides not matched to a gene: 6. This CDR3 has 14 amino acids. Incomplete CDR3 DNA: TGCAGTGCTACAAGACAGGGTGGCTCCTACGAG. Its translation: CSATRQGGSYE. The entire CDR3 sequence reads CSATRQGGSYEQYF.

In this sample, this clone turned up many times. The read falls 3 residues short of the CDR3 end, and the missing part is taken from the germline J gene. The chain combines TRBV7-9 with TRBJ1-2; no definite D call. The CDR3 runs to 13 residues. Trimming shortened V by 1 base and J by 4 bases, and 7 bases separated the two germline ends. CDR1 SEHNR and CDR2 FQNEAQ come from the germline V gene (reference sequence). The sequenced part of the CDR3 DNA is TGTGCCAGCAGCTTAGGGGCGGGCTATGGC. This codes for CASSLGAGYG. The entire CDR3 reads CASSLGAGYGYTF.

This clone was detected many times. The read finishes 3 residues shy of the CDR3 end, and the germline J gene is used to complete it. J is TRBJ1-1 and V is TRBV20-1; 7 bases are shared with TRBD1. This CDR3 contains 12 residues. CDR1 and CDR2 (germline): DFQATT, SNEGSKA (reference sequence). The CDR3 sequence is CSARREGARAFF. CDR3 DNA (partial): TGCAGTGCTAGAAGGGAGGGGGCGCGA.

The sample holds many counts of this clone. Coverage ceases 3 residues before the CDR3 finishes, and the germline J gene fills in the end. The chain is built from TRBV19 and TRBJ2-5; TRBD1 might be the D (6 bases). The CDR3 is 15 amino acids. Germline assignment: CDR1 LNHDA and CDR2 SQIVND (reference sequence). The V gene lost 3 bases and the J gene lost 5 bases, with 16 bases spanning the gap. CDR3 DNA (partial): TGTGCCAGTAGTATGGTGGGGGCGCAGCGCGAGACC. It yields the protein CASSMVGAQRET. The entire CDR3 sequence reads CASSMVGAQRETQYF.

This clone has at least ten counts. The read ends 3 residues before the CDR3 terminus; that terminus is restored from the germline J gene. This sequence joins TRBV5-1 and TRBJ1-2; D ambiguous. CDR3 size: 14 residues. Germline V lookup: CDR1 SGHRS, CDR2 YFSETQ. V was shortened by 0 bases and J by 2 bases, with 8 bases between the two germline ends. The DNA read from the CDR3 is TGCGCCAGCAGCTTGGGGACTAACAACTATGGC. Protein: CASSLGTNNYG. The complete CDR3 sequence is CASSLGTNNYGYTF.

Turning to this clone: The read halts 3 residues ahead of the CDR3 end, with the missing end drawn from the germline J gene. The chain uses TRBV5-1 and TRBJ2-3; 13 nucleotides agree with TRBD2. This CDR3 has 15 residues. Germline lookup yields CDR1 SGHRS and CDR2 YFSETQ. Trimming cost V 4 bases and J 4 bases; bases outside gene matches: 3. Partial CDR3 DNA: TGCGCCAGCAGCACCGGACTAGCGGGGGCAGATACG. This translates into CASSTGLAGADT. Given in full, the CDR3 is CASSTGLAGADTQYF.

Regarding this clone: The read falls 3 residues short of the CDR3 end, and the missing part is taken from the germline J gene. The rearrangement joins TRBV10-3 to TRBJ2-5; D gene ambiguous. CDR3 length: 13 amino acids. CDR1 and CDR2 (germline): ENHRY, SYGVKD. With 5 bases removed from V and 5 bases from J, the gap between germline ends came to 12 bases. CDR3 DNA (partial): TGTGCCATCAGTAATCGACTCGGGGAGACC. Translation gives CAISNRLGET. The complete CDR3 protein is CAISNRLGETQYF.

By sample fraction, this clone is medium-sized. The read terminates 3 residues before the CDR3 end, so the remaining end is supplied by the germline J gene. This rearrangement joins TRBV30 to TRBJ2-1; 15 nucleotides align to TRBD2. After removal of 1 base from V and 8 bases from J, the junction contained 9 bases not matched to a gene. Looked up from germline, CDR1 is GTSNPN and CDR2 is SVGIG (reference sequence). This CDR3 comprises 17 residues. CDR3: CAWSALGLAGGRYEQFF. The covered CDR3 bases are TGTGCCTGGAGTGCCCTTGGACTAGCGGGAGGGCGATATGAG.

About this clone: The read ends 3 residues before the CDR3 terminus; that terminus is restored from the germline J gene. The V call is TRBV19, the J call TRBJ2-7; D possibly corresponds to TRBD2 (6 bases). Trimming left V 3 bases short and J 3 bases short, with 12 bases between. CDR1 LNHDA and CDR2 SQIVND come from the germline V gene (reference sequence). CDR3 size: 14 residues. CDR3 sequence reads: CASSIGTQLYEQYF. Partial CDR3 DNA: TGTGCCAGTAGTATCGGGACTCAACTCTACGAG.

This clone was seen many times. The read falls 3 residues short of the CDR3 end, and the missing part is taken from the germline J gene. The chain recombines TRBV9 with TRBJ1-4; 7 bases line up with TRBD1. Per the germline V gene, CDR1 is SGDLS and CDR2 is YYNGEE. The CDR3 sequence is 14 residues long. J was trimmed by 8 bases and V by 2 bases; bases with no gene match: 6. CDR3 residues: CASSVDRAGEKLFF. The CDR3 DNA, read in part, is TGTGCCAGCAGCGTCGACAGGGCGGGGGAAAAA. Full variable domain (missing parts from reference TRBV9 and TRBJ1-4): DSGVTQTPKHLITATGQRVTLRCSPRSGDLSVYWYQQSLDQGLQFLIQYYNGEERAKGNILERFSAQQFPDLHSELNLSSLELGDSALYFCASSVDRAGEKLFFGSGTQLSVL.

This clone was detected only a few times. The read stops 3 residues short of the end of the CDR3; the missing end is completed from the germline J gene. The chain recombines TRBV20-1 with TRBJ2-5; D is possibly TRBD1 or TRBD2 (5 bases each). CDR1 is DFQATT, CDR2 SNEGSKA, per germline (reference sequence). V was clipped by 4 bases and J by 7 bases, with 16 bases between them. The CDR3 consists of 13 residues. The DNA read from the CDR3 is TGCAGTGCTATATCCCGAGAGGGGAGGACC. As protein: CSAISREGRT. The full CDR3 protein is CSAISREGRTQYF.

This clone was seen ten or more times. The CDR3 extends 3 residues past the end of the read, so its final part is completed from the germline J gene. The rearrangement links TRBV28 to TRBJ1-4; D unclear. The V end lost 0 bases, the J end lost 8 bases, and 16 bases lay between the germline ends. The germline CDR1 and CDR2 sequences are MDHEN and SYDVKM. CDR3 length: 16 residues. The covered CDR3 bases are TGTGCCAGCAGTTTATGGGGTCAGGCCGGTCTGGAAAAA. It yields the protein CASSLWGQAGLEK. The full CDR3 protein is CASSLWGQAGLEKLFF.